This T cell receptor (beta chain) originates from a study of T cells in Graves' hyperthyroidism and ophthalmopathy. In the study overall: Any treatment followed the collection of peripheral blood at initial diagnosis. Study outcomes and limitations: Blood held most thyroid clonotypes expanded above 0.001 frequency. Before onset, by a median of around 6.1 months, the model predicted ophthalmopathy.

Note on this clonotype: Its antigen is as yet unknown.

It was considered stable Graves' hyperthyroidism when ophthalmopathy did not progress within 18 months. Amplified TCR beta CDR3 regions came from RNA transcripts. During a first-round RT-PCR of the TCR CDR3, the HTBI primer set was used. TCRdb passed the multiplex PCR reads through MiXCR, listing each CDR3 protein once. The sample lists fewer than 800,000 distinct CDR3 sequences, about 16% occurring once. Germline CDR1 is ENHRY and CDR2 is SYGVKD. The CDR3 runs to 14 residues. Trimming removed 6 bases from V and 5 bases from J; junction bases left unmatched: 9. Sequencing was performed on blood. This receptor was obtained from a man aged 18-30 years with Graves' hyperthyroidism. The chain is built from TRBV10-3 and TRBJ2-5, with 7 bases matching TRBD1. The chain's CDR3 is CAIRATGDRETQYF. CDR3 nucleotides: TGTGCCATCAGGGCTACAGGGGATCGGGAGACCCAGTACTTC.